This TCR beta chain derives from a study of post-analysis software for immune sequencing data. At the level of the study: Patients with relapsing-remitting, secondary progressive and progressive-relapsing multiple sclerosis courses were all represented. Study observations and caveats: Compared against controls, patients with multiple sclerosis displayed significantly lower normalized Chao1 diversity. About 5 TRBV segments appeared more often in patients than in controls, and TRBV5-6, TRBV5-1 and TRBV20-1 were among these. Under F measure analysis, samples from one preparation batch co-clustered strongly.

For this clonotype: Its antigen is undetermined.

Carried by the TCR beta cDNA libraries were unique molecular identifiers. Each sample of roughly 0.95 to 10 million input T cells yielded about 500,000 cDNA molecules, so each molecule approximated one T cell. TCRdb independently ran MiXCR on the PCR reads; one entry per CDR3 protein. The data show about 820,000 distinct CDR3 sequences, approximately 50% seen once. The CDR3 loop spans 14 amino acids. V gave up 5 bases and J gave up 4 bases, with 17 bases separating them. CDR1 is SQVTM and CDR2 is ANQGSEA in the germline V gene. Material for sequencing was blood. This chain connects TRBV29-1 to TRBJ2-5; TRBD2 is a possible D gene (6 bases). This sequence was found in a girl aged 5 to 17 with multiple sclerosis. This CDR3 is CSVSEARGTETQYF. In DNA, the CDR3 is TGCAGCGTTTCAGAAGCGCGGGGTACAGAGACCCAGTACTTC.